Here is one TCR beta chain with its context. This entry belongs to a study of blood T cell repertoires in COVID-19. Whole-study context: T cells, B-cell-depleted T cells, or PBMCs supplied cDNA or gDNA.

Per the original methods: Nucleated cell number was recorded as an estimate derived from reference gene primer amplification. Repertoires were generated with immunoSEQ multiplex PCR, while TCRdb's copy carries only in-frame clones and drops some. V, J and clone size are those of that table, while D and trimming were read from the DNA. The table lists 150,000 to 200,000 clones, roughly 84% of them singletons. This CDR3 has 12 residues. The ends were cut back, 2 bases at V and 3 bases at J, with 5 bases in the middle. Germline V gives CDR1 KGHSH, CDR2 LQKENI. V and J are TRBV18 and TRBJ2-7; no reliable D call. Sequencing was performed on peripheral blood. The origin of this receptor is a man aged 70-80 years with active or convalescent COVID-19. The CDR3 sequence is CASSPGSYEQYF. DNA of the CDR3: TGTGCCAGCTCACCAGGTAGCTACGAGCAGTACTTC.